A single TCR beta chain is shown here with its context. At one end, the junction sequence differs from germline, possibly due to a read error. The CDR3 sequence is 12 residues long. Germline V gives CDR1 SGHNT, CDR2 YYREEE (reference sequence). These data are taken from a study of cytomegalovirus exposure and HLA in healthy donors. PCR amplification relied on 60 Vbeta primers (plus 13 Jbeta primers). Repertoires were generated with immunoSEQ multiplex PCR, while TCRdb's copy carries only in-frame clones and drops some. The profile shows roughly 62,000 clones, around three quarters of them singletons. The sequence was collected from a woman aged 40 to 50 in good health and CMV-seropositive. The sample taken for sequencing was PBMCs. The chain is built from TRBV5-4 and TRBJ2-5; 8 bases map to TRBD2. The CDR3 nucleotides read TGTGCCGGGGGGACTAGTAGTTCCCTATTGAACTTC. It translates to CAGGTSSSLLNF. The whole variable domain, filled in from reference TRBV5-4 and TRBJ2-5, reads ETGVTQSPTHLIKTRGQQVTLRCSSQSGHNTVSWYQQALGQGPQFIFQYYREEENGRGNFPPRFSGLQFPNYSSELNVNALELDDSALYLCAGGTSSSLLNFGPGTRLLVL.